Listed below are T cell receptor beta chains from one sample, sequenced in a study of regulatory T cells in long-lasting Graves disease. Using its own MiXCR run on the multiplex PCR reads, TCRdb lists one record per CDR3 protein. The table has roughly 400,000 distinct CDR3 sequences, around 20% seen once. Source: peripheral blood mononuclear cells (PBMCs), taken when the disease was refractory, from a patient treated with antithyroid drugs. These receptors all come from a female donor with Graves disease. Each CDR3 is given with its conserved first and last residue. D genes are given only for firm matches. Not all rows give a size; the values are once, few, many and, for expanded clones, a class.

d_call: TRBD1; v_call: TRBV29-1; j_call: TRBJ1-2; clone_size: .; cdr3_nt: TGCAGCGTTGAAGTAACAGGGGGAAGTGGCTACACCTTC; cdr3_aa: CSVEVTGGSGYTF
d_call: .; v_call: TRBV4-3; j_call: TRBJ2-6; clone_size: few; cdr3_nt: TGCGCCAGCAGCCAAGAATGGAGCCAGCGTGGGGCCAACGTCCTGACTTTC; cdr3_aa: CASSQEWSQRGANVLTF
d_call: .; v_call: TRBV6-1; j_call: TRBJ1-5; clone_size: .; cdr3_nt: TGTGCCAGCAACTTCGACGCTAATCAGCCCCAGCATTTT; cdr3_aa: CASNFDANQPQHF
d_call: .; v_call: TRBV11-2; j_call: TRBJ2-7; clone_size: many; cdr3_nt: TGTGCCAGCAGCTTAGGAGGTATCTACTACGAGCAGTACTTC; cdr3_aa: CASSLGGIYYEQYF
d_call: TRBD2; v_call: TRBV7-2; j_call: TRBJ2-1; clone_size: few; cdr3_nt: TGTGCCAGCAGCTTAAAGGGGGGGACTAGCTGGTTCTTC; cdr3_aa: CASSLKGGTSWFF
d_call: .; v_call: TRBV20-1; j_call: TRBJ2-6; clone_size: .; cdr3_nt: TGCAGTGCCAAAAGGATTGGGGCCAACGCCCTGACTTTC; cdr3_aa: CSAKRIGANALTF
d_call: TRBD1; v_call: TRBV28; j_call: TRBJ1-5; clone_size: many; cdr3_nt: TGTGCCAGCAGTTCGGGACAGGGGATTCAGCCCCAGCATTTT; cdr3_aa: CASSSGQGIQPQHF
d_call: .; v_call: TRBV12-3/TRBV12-4; j_call: TRBJ2-7; clone_size: many; cdr3_nt: TGTGCCAGCGGGACCCCGACAGGCCCTCCCTACGAGCAGTACTTC; cdr3_aa: CASGTPTGPPYEQYF
d_call: .; v_call: TRBV19; j_call: TRBJ1-4; clone_size: .; cdr3_nt: TGTGCCAGTACCGCCTGGGGTAACATAGCTAATGAAAAACTGTTTTTT; cdr3_aa: CASTAWGNIANEKLFF
d_call: .; v_call: TRBV7-9; j_call: TRBJ2-1; clone_size: .; cdr3_nt: TGTGCCAGCAGAAGTCCTAGCTCCTACAATGAGCAGTTCTTC; cdr3_aa: CASRSPSSYNEQFF
d_call: TRBD1; v_call: TRBV5-1; j_call: TRBJ1-1; clone_size: many; cdr3_nt: TGCGCCAGCAGCACTGGACAGGGGAACACTGAAGCTTTCTTT; cdr3_aa: CASSTGQGNTEAFF
d_call: TRBD1; v_call: TRBV20-1; j_call: TRBJ1-1; clone_size: .; cdr3_nt: TGCAGTGCTAGAAGACAGGGGGTTTTCATGAACACTGAAGCTTTCTTT; cdr3_aa: CSARRQGVFMNTEAFF
d_call: .; v_call: TRBV30; j_call: TRBJ1-2; clone_size: many; cdr3_nt: TGTGCCTGGAGTGTACAGGAGGGGATGGGAGGCTACACCTTC; cdr3_aa: CAWSVQEGMGGYTF
d_call: .; v_call: TRBV19; j_call: TRBJ1-1; clone_size: .; cdr3_nt: TGTGCCAGTAGTATGTTCGCAGGGAGCCTGAACACTGAAGCTTTCTTT; cdr3_aa: CASSMFAGSLNTEAFF
d_call: .; v_call: TRBV11-2; j_call: TRBJ1-1; clone_size: many; cdr3_nt: TGTGCCAGCAGCTTAGTTTCGACAGGTGAAGCTTTCTTT; cdr3_aa: CASSLVSTGEAFF
d_call: .; v_call: TRBV18; j_call: TRBJ1-4; clone_size: many; cdr3_nt: TGTGCCAGCTCAACGACAGCAACTTCAACTAATGAAAAACTGTTTTTT; cdr3_aa: CASSTTATSTNEKLFF
d_call: .; v_call: TRBV28; j_call: TRBJ1-6; clone_size: many; cdr3_nt: TGTGCCAGCAGTTTCGAGAGGGGGGGATCACCCCTCCACTTT; cdr3_aa: CASSFERGGSPLHF
d_call: .; v_call: TRBV6-1; j_call: TRBJ1-2; clone_size: .; cdr3_nt: TGTGCCAGCAGCTGGGACGGCTGGGGCTACACCTTC; cdr3_aa: CASSWDGWGYTF
d_call: .; v_call: TRBV20-1; j_call: TRBJ2-7; clone_size: .; cdr3_nt: TGCAGTGCTAGAAGTAGCGGAGGCGAGCAGTACTTC; cdr3_aa: CSARSSGGEQYF
d_call: TRBD2; v_call: TRBV7-2; j_call: TRBJ2-7; clone_size: many; cdr3_nt: TGTGCCAGCAGCTCCCTTGCGGGAGCCTACGAGCAGTACTTC; cdr3_aa: CASSSLAGAYEQYF
d_call: TRBD1; v_call: TRBV15; j_call: TRBJ1-1; clone_size: few; cdr3_nt: TGTGCCACCAGCAGAGACAGGGGGCTAGCTTTCTTT; cdr3_aa: CATSRDRGLAFF
d_call: .; v_call: TRBV28; j_call: TRBJ2-2; clone_size: many; cdr3_nt: TGTGCCAGCAGTTTATTCGCGGGACTTGCCACCGGGGAGCTGTTTTTT; cdr3_aa: CASSLFAGLATGELFF
d_call: TRBD1; v_call: TRBV12-3/TRBV12-4; j_call: TRBJ1-6; clone_size: many; cdr3_nt: TGTGCCAGCAGTTTAGCCATGGTGGACAGGGCAAATTCACCCCTCCACTTT; cdr3_aa: CASSLAMVDRANSPLHF
d_call: TRBD1; v_call: TRBV29-1; j_call: TRBJ1-2; clone_size: many; cdr3_nt: TGCAGCGTTGAAGATCGGGGCAGGGGGCGAAGTGGCTACACCTTC; cdr3_aa: CSVEDRGRGRSGYTF
d_call: .; v_call: TRBV19; j_call: TRBJ1-1; clone_size: many; cdr3_nt: TGTGCCAGTAGTATAATTCACGGGACGTCAGAAGCTTTCTTT; cdr3_aa: CASSIIHGTSEAFF
d_call: .; v_call: TRBV7-8; j_call: TRBJ2-2; clone_size: .; cdr3_nt: TGTGCCAGCACCCCGGGGGTAAGGGTCACCGGGGAGCTGTTTTTT; cdr3_aa: CASTPGVRVTGELFF
d_call: TRBD2; v_call: TRBV20-1; j_call: TRBJ2-5; clone_size: many; cdr3_nt: TGCAGTGCTACTAGGACGGCGGGAGCAGAGACCCAGTACTTC; cdr3_aa: CSATRTAGAETQYF
d_call: TRBD2; v_call: TRBV20-1; j_call: TRBJ2-7; clone_size: .; cdr3_nt: TGCAGTGTCCCAGGGAGGGCCCTCTACGAGCAGTGCTTC; cdr3_aa: CSVPGRALYEQCF
d_call: TRBD2; v_call: TRBV10-2; j_call: TRBJ2-7; clone_size: few; cdr3_nt: TGCGCCAGCAGTGGACTAGCGGGAGCGGGCGAGCAGTACTTC; cdr3_aa: CASSGLAGAGEQYF
d_call: .; v_call: TRBV19; j_call: TRBJ1-1; clone_size: .; cdr3_nt: TGTGCCAGTAGTATAATGGACGAAAACACTGAAGCTTTCTTT; cdr3_aa: CASSIMDENTEAFF